The 13 T cell receptor beta chains below were found in one sample sequenced in a study of T cell repertoires in cytomegalovirus infection. TCRdb used MiXCR to reprocess the reads, holding one entry per CDR3 protein. The data show about 450,000 distinct CDR3 sequences, with approximately 31% seen just once and roughly an eighth held by the top ten. Material for sequencing was PBMCs. These receptor sequences come from a human donor in good health (CMV status not recorded). Some clones in this sample may be carry-over from other donors' samples.

The rearrangement uses TRBV11-2 and TRBJ2-2; D possibly corresponds to TRBD1 (6 bases). V lost 3 bases and J 6 bases, leaving 14 bases between the germline ends. The CDR3 has 15 amino acids. Looked up from germline, CDR1 is SGHAT and CDR2 is FQNNGV. In DNA, the CDR3 is TGTGCCAGCAGCTTTCGAAGGGGGTCGGCCGGGGAGCTGTTTTTT. Amino acid sequence: CASSFRRGSAGELFF. The full variable domain, rest sourced from reference TRBV11-2 and TRBJ2-2, is EAGVAQSPRYKIIEKRQSVAFWCNPISGHATLYWYQQILGQGPKLLIQFQNNGVVDDSQLPKDRFSAERLKGVDSTLKIQPAKLEDSAVYLCASSFRRGSAGELFFGEGSRLTVL.

This clonotype came up a few times. The genes are TRBV19 and TRBJ2-7, with 9 nucleotides matching TRBD1. Per germline, CDR1 LNHDA and CDR2 SQIVND (reference sequence). The CDR3 extends over 14 amino acids. V lost 8 bases to trimming and J lost 3 bases; unmatched junction nucleotides: 8. The CDR3, as DNA: TGTGCCAGTGGAACTCGGGACAGGGACTACGAGCAGTACTTC. Protein sequence: CASGTRDRDYEQYF.

This clonotype was detected only a few times. The chain uses TRBV19 and TRBJ1-5; D unclear. V was pared by 4 bases and J by 7 bases, with 11 bases between. Germline assignment: CDR1 LNHDA and CDR2 SQIVND (reference sequence). CDR3 length: 13 residues. CDR3 in DNA: TGTGCCAGTAGTAGGGGAATACGGCAGCCCCAGCATTTT. Protein product: CASSRGIRQPQHF.

The chain couples TRBV28 to TRBJ2-5; 7 bases are shared with TRBD1. Per germline, CDR1 MDHEN and CDR2 SYDVKM. The CDR3 is 13 amino acids. Trimming removed 7 bases from V and 2 bases from J; junction bases left unmatched: 4. The CDR3 reads CASTKGQQETQYF. CDR3 nucleotides: TGTGCCAGCACCAAGGGACAGCAAGAGACCCAGTACTTC. The whole variable domain, filled in from reference TRBV28 and TRBJ2-5, reads DVKVTQSSRYLVKRTGEKVFLECVQDMDHENMFWYRQDPGLGLRLIYFSYDVKMKEKGDIPEGYSVSREKKERFSLILESASTNQTSMYLCASTKGQQETQYFGPGTRLLVL.

V gene TRBV7-2 combines with J gene TRBJ2-7; TRBD2 might be the D (6 bases). Deletions cut 6 bases from V and 5 bases from J, with 14 bases between. Germline-derived CDR1 and CDR2 are SGHTA and FQGNSA. The length of the CDR3 is 13 residues. The chain's CDR3 is CASRGGSWDEQYF. The CDR3 bases are TGTGCCAGCAGGGGGGGAAGCTGGGACGAGCAGTACTTC.

In the case of this clonotype: A much larger clone lies a single base off, so this may be a read error. As the CDR3 is not closed by the conserved phenylalanine or tryptophan, this likely results from a read error. This rearrangement joins TRBV7-3 to TRBJ1-2; TRBD1 is a possible D gene (6 bases). There are 16 residues in the CDR3. Germline V gene sequence: CDR1 SGHTA, CDR2 FQGTGA. Trimming pared 2 bases from V and 2 bases from J, leaving 15 bases between. CDR3 amino acids: CASSLVGAGQNYGYTL. The DNA of the CDR3 is TGTGCCAGCAGCTTAGTGGGAGCAGGACAGAACTATGGCTACACCTTA.

The chain employs TRBV19 and TRBJ1-2; a weak D match, TRBD1 (6 bases). Trimming cost V 10 bases and J 10 bases, with 19 bases left between them. The CDR3 runs to 12 residues. Germline V gene sequence: CDR1 LNHDA, CDR2 SQIVND (reference sequence). The CDR3 bases are TGTGCCACCTACGGGGGCGCGGAGGTCTACACCTTC. Its translation: CATYGGAEVYTF.

The chain recombines TRBV5-5 with TRBJ1-1, with D hard to call. V was trimmed by 2 bases and J by 5 bases, leaving 13 bases between them. Germline values: CDR1 SGHKS, CDR2 YYEKEE (reference sequence). The CDR3 extends over 14 amino acids. The CDR3 region has the DNA TGTGCCAGCAGCTTTTGGTCTCTGGAGACTGAAGCTTTCTTT. Translating gives CASSFWSLETEAFF.

This clonotype was observed once. A much larger clone sits a single nucleotide away, making a read error possible. The chain joins TRBV15 to TRBJ1-1; a possible D gene is TRBD1 (5 bases). The CDR3 consists of 16 residues. Germline V gene data show CDR1 as LNHNV and CDR2 as YYDKDF (reference sequence). Trimming left V 1 base short and J 0 bases short, with 12 bases between. The CDR3 reads CATSRGDRVMNTEAFF. Written as DNA, the CDR3 is TGTGCCACCAGCAGAGGGGACCGAGTTATGAACACTGAAGCTTTCTTT.

This clonotype occurred many times. V gene TRBV11-1 combines with J gene TRBJ1-1, with D possibly TRBD1 on 6 matching bases. This CDR3 is 15 amino acids long. Germline V gene sequence: CDR1 SGHAT, CDR2 FQDESV (reference sequence). Between the trimmed V and J ends, which lost 6 bases and 0 bases, there was a span of 14 bases. CDR3 region: CASRSWGQVNTEAFF. CDR3 sequence (DNA): TGTGCCAGCAGGTCTTGGGGGCAAGTGAACACTGAAGCTTTCTTT. Using reference TRBV11-1 and TRBJ1-1 for the parts outside the CDR3, the full variable domain is EAEVAQSPRYKITEKSQAVAFWCDPISGHATLYWYRQILGQGPELLVQFQDESVVDDSQLPKDRFSAERLKGVDSTLKIQPAELGDSAMYLCASRSWGQVNTEAFFGQGTRLTVV.

About this clonotype: The junction and the germline gene differ at one end; a read error may be behind it. The chain carries TRBV6-1 and TRBJ1-5; D unclear. The CDR3 has 13 residues. Germline V gene lookup returns CDR1 MNHNS and CDR2 SASEGT. The CDR3 here is CARSAGISQPQHF. In DNA, the CDR3 is TGTGCCCGCAGTGCTGGGATCAGTCAGCCCCAGCATTTT.

This clonotype was seen a handful of times. CDR3 region: CAGQGDRGETQYF. The DNA of the CDR3 is TGTGCCGGACAGGGGGACAGGGGAGAGACCCAGTACTTC. The chain links TRBV2 to TRBJ2-5; 10 bases fit TRBD1. Per the germline V gene, CDR1 is SNHLY and CDR2 is FYNNEI. Unmatched junction bases numbered 7, after V lost 11 bases and J lost 4 bases. The CDR3 is 13 amino acids.

This clonotype showed up many times. The CDR3 DNA reads TGTGCCAGCAGCTTATCCCAAGGCCTCTCTGGAAACACCATATATTTT. Protein sequence: CASSLSQGLSGNTIYF. This chain uses TRBV7-2 with TRBJ1-3; D uncertain. CDR1 and CDR2 from the germline V gene are SGHTA and FQGNSA. Trimming stripped 2 bases from V and 0 bases from J, with 11 bases between. The CDR3 runs 16 residues.